A selection of T cell receptor beta chains follows, all from one sample in a study of CD8 T cells in Susac syndrome. MiXCR, applied by TCRdb to the immunoSEQ multiplex PCR reads, yields one record per CDR3 protein. The sample carries tens of thousands of distinct CDR3 sequences, approximately 96% recorded once. The sequenced sample consisted of CD8+ T cells from PBMCs. These receptors were obtained from a human donor with Susac syndrome. The CDR3 runs from the conserved cysteine through the conserved F or W. A D gene is named only where the DNA matches it firmly. A clone size is listed for some rows: how often the clone was seen (once, few, many), or a class if it is expanded.

TRBV7-9,TRBJ2-7,.,TRBD1,TGTGCCAGCAGCTTAGCACAGGGGCGCTCCTACGAGCAGTACTTC,CASSLAQGRSYEQYF
TRBV12-3/TRBV12-4,TRBJ1-2,.,.,TGTGCCAGCACCCTACCCGGGGAGGACAATGGATCTGGCTACACCTTC,CASTLPGEDNGSGYTF
TRBV5-6,TRBJ2-5,.,TRBD1,TGTGCCAGCAGGGCCTCAGGGGGCGCTGAGACCCAGTACTTC,CASRASGGAETQYF
TRBV12-3/TRBV12-4,TRBJ2-5,.,.,TGTGCCAGCAGATTTATAGGAGCTGCGGAGACCCAGTACTTC,CASRFIGAAETQYF
TRBV4-3,TRBJ2-1,.,TRBD2,TGCGCCAGCAGCCGGACTAGCGAGACCTACAATGAGCAGTTCTTC,CASSRTSETYNEQFF
TRBV27,TRBJ2-7,.,.,TGTGCCAGCCGACTCCGGGACGGGGGCCTCCACGAGCAGTACTTC,CASRLRDGGLHEQYF
TRBV7-9,TRBJ2-7,once,.,TGTGCCAGCAGCTTAGGGACAGCCGAGCAGTACTTC,CASSLGTAEQYF
TRBV6-5,TRBJ2-7,.,.,TGTGCCAGCCGAGGGCCCACCTACGAGCAGTACTTC,CASRGPTYEQYF
TRBV20-1,TRBJ1-1,.,.,TGCAGCGCTCGTCCGGCAGGCACTGAAGCTTTCTTT,CSARPAGTEAFF
TRBV27,TRBJ1-2,.,.,TGTGCCAGCAGTTTATCTCCAGGGATTGATGGCTACACCTTC,CASSLSPGIDGYTF
TRBV19,TRBJ2-1,.,.,TGTGCCAGTAGTGATACCGGGGGCAATGAGCAGTTCTTC,CASSDTGGNEQFF
TRBV4-3,TRBJ1-2,.,.,TGCGCCAGCAGCCAAGATGGGCTCCTAAGGGATGGCTACACCTTC,CASSQDGLLRDGYTF
TRBV6-2/TRBV6-3,TRBJ2-3,.,TRBD2,TGTGCCAGCAGTTACAGCCCGGGCGGGAGGAGATCAGATACGCAGTATTTT,CASSYSPGGRRSDTQYF
TRBV5-1,TRBJ2-2,.,TRBD2,TGCGCCAGCTCTTGGACTAGCGGCGCCGGGGAGCTGTTTTTT,CASSWTSGAGELFF
TRBV6-5,TRBJ2-1,.,.,TGTGCCAGCAGTTACGCGGCGACCGACGGTGAGCAGTTCTTC,CASSYAATDGEQFF
TRBV6-5,TRBJ2-7,.,.,TGTGCCAGCAGTCCGGGCTATCCCTACGAGCAGTACTTC,CASSPGYPYEQYF
TRBV28,TRBJ2-1,.,.,TGTGCCAGCAGTTGGCTCCCCGGCAATGAGCAGTTCTTC,CASSWLPGNEQFF
TRBV19,TRBJ2-7,.,TRBD1,TGTGCCAGTAAGTGGGACAGGGCTTCTTACGAGCAGTACTTC,CASKWDRASYEQYF
TRBV13,TRBJ1-1,.,.,TGTGCCAGCAGCTTAGGTGTAGGGGAAGCTTTCTTT,CASSLGVGEAFF
TRBV10-3,TRBJ1-5,.,.,TGTGCCATCAGTGAGTCCCTTCGTGGGGTCGCGGGTCAGCCCCAGCATTTT,CAISESLRGVAGQPQHF
TRBV12-3/TRBV12-4,TRBJ2-7,.,.,TGTGCCAGCAGTCCCTTCGGGGACGAGCAGTACTTC,CASSPFGDEQYF
TRBV20-1,TRBJ1-2,.,.,TGCAGTGCTAGGGGTCCAGGGGCCTATGGCTACACCTTC,CSARGPGAYGYTF
TRBV28,TRBJ2-3,.,TRBD1,TGTGCCAGCAGTTTATTGGGACAGATCACAGATACGCAGTATTTT,CASSLLGQITDTQYF
TRBV20-1,TRBJ2-7,.,.,TGCAGTGCTCCCACCAACTACGAGCAGTACTTC,CSAPTNYEQYF
TRBV9,TRBJ2-7,.,TRBD1,TGTGCCAGCAGCGTAGAGGGACAGCCCGTTTACGAGCAGTACTTC,CASSVEGQPVYEQYF
TRBV27,TRBJ2-5,.,TRBD1,TGTGCCAGCAGTTCGGGACAGATCCAAGAGACCCAGTACTTC,CASSSGQIQETQYF
TRBV20-1,TRBJ2-5,.,TRBD2,TGCAGTGCTGCGCGGGGAGGGCGGAAGACCCAGTACTTC,CSAARGGRKTQYF
TRBV19,TRBJ2-3,.,.,TGTGCCAGTAGTAGTGTCGCAGGAGGCACAGATACGCAGTATTTT,CASSSVAGGTDTQYF
TRBV30,TRBJ2-1,.,TRBD2,TGTGCCTGGAGTTTTGGTTCTAGCGGTTATGAGCAGTTCTTC,CAWSFGSSGYEQFF
TRBV29-1,TRBJ2-3,.,.,TGCAGCGTTGAGTCCGGTAGCGGACCCACAGATACGCAGTATTTT,CSVESGSGPTDTQYF
TRBV28,TRBJ2-2,.,.,TGTGCCAGCCTCCCCGTCGGCCGCACCGGGGAGCTGTTTTTT,CASLPVGRTGELFF
TRBV5-4,TRBJ1-1,.,.,TGTGCCAGCAGCTCCAGGGGGAACACTGAAGCTTTCTTT,CASSSRGNTEAFF
TRBV4-1,TRBJ2-3,once,.,TGCGCCAGCAGCCAAGATCCGGGACTGAGCACAGATACGCAGTATTTT,CASSQDPGLSTDTQYF
TRBV24-1,TRBJ2-1,.,.,TGTGCCACCATCCTCCCCGCCCCGGGACAAGGCCACAATGAGCAGTTCTTC,CATILPAPGQGHNEQFF
TRBV30,TRBJ2-3,.,TRBD2,TGTGCCCAAACCCTAGCGGGAGAGTACTCAGATACGCAGTATTTT,CAQTLAGEYSDTQYF
TRBV15,TRBJ2-6,.,.,TGTGCCACCAGCAGAGCCCGGGTCGGGGCCAACGTCCTGACTTTC,CATSRARVGANVLTF
TRBV29-1,TRBJ2-7,.,.,TGCAGCGTTGAAATAGCGTCAGGGACTTCTGCCTACGAGCAGTACTTC,CSVEIASGTSAYEQYF